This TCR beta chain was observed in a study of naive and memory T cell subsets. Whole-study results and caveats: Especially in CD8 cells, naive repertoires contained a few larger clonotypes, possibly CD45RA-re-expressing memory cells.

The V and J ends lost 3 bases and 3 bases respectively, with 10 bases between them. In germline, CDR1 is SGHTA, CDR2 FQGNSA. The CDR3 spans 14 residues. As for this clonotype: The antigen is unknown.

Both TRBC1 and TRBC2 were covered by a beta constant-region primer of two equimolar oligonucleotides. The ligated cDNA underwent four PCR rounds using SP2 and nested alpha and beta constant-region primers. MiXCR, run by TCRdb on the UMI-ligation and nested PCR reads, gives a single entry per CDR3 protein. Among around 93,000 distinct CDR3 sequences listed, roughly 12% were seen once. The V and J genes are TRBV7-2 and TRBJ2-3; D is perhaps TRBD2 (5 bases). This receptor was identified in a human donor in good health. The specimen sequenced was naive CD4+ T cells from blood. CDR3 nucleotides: TGTGCCAGCAGCTTGAGCGGTTATACAGATACGCAGTATTTT. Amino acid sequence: CASSLSGYTDTQYF.